The 32 T cell receptor beta chains listed next were all sequenced from one sample in a study of identical twins (dated by TCRdb to 2016 to 2017). Library preparation used 5' RACE. Sequencing relied on an Illumina HiSeq 2000. TCRdb reprocessing: public reads trimmed at Q25 with fastp, clones called with MiXCR, in-frame beta chains kept. Entries are consolidated by CDR3 protein sequence, retaining the most common genes and DNA. The sample table holds over 500,000 distinct CDR3 sequences, of which 22% were seen once. Roughly 0.9% of the sample is in the top ten clones. These data are also associated with another study on T cells expressing NK-cell markers.

The sequencing sample was made of CD4+ T cells sorted from blood. These receptor sequences come from a woman in her late teens or twenties in good health.

This clonotype was seen only once. This chain connects TRBV6-5 to TRBJ1-2; D is unresolved. CDR3 length: 14 residues. From germline, CDR1 is MNHEY and CDR2 SVGAGI. V dropped 2 bases and J dropped 0 bases, with 7 bases sitting between them. The CDR3 here is CASSYGSANYGYTF. The CDR3 nucleotides read TGTGCCAGCAGTTACGGATCAGCTAACTATGGCTACACCTTC.

The J gene is TRBJ1-2, the V gene TRBV15; D gene ambiguous. The length of the CDR3 is 15 residues. Trimming left V 1 base short and J 5 bases short, with 14 bases between. CDR1 LNHNV and CDR2 YYDKDF come from the germline V gene (reference sequence). The DNA of the CDR3 is TGTGCCACCAGCAGAGTTCCTGCCGGAGCATATGGCTACACCTTC. It is translated as CATSRVPAGAYGYTF.

V is TRBV7-9 and J is TRBJ2-3, with a possible D match to TRBD2 (7 bases). The CDR3 consists of 15 residues. Trimming took off 2 bases at V and 6 bases at J, with 15 bases between the two ends. The germline CDR1 and CDR2 sequences are SEHNR and FQNEAQ (reference sequence). The CDR3 DNA follows: TGTGCCAGCAGCTTATCGGCGGGGGCGGGGGATACGCAGTATTTT. It translates to CASSLSAGAGDTQYF.

A few counts support this clonotype. The chain is built from TRBV10-3 and TRBJ2-3; 12 nucleotides align to TRBD2. Losses at the gene ends were 4 bases for V and 2 bases for J; bases not matched to a gene: 10. The CDR3 sequence is 18 residues long. Germline CDR1 and CDR2: ENHRY and SYGVKD. CDR3 protein: CAISGRLAGVRDTDTQYF. In nucleotides, the CDR3 is TGTGCCATCAGTGGTCGACTAGCGGGAGTTAGAGACACAGATACGCAGTATTTT.

There are a few counts of this clonotype. This rearrangement joins TRBV29-1 to TRBJ1-5, with no clear D. In germline, CDR1 is SQVTM, CDR2 ANQGSEA. V was pared by 4 bases and J by 1 base, with 5 bases between. The CDR3 consists of 12 residues. CDR3 in amino acids: CSVGQSNQPQHF. In DNA form, the CDR3 reads TGCAGCGTTGGGCAGAGCAATCAGCCCCAGCATTTT.

This chain connects TRBV29-1 to TRBJ2-7; D may be TRBD1 or TRBD2 (5 bases each). Germline V gene data show CDR1 as SQVTM and CDR2 as ANQGSEA. V lost 5 bases, J lost 7 bases, and 18 bases lay in between. The CDR3 has 13 residues. The CDR3 protein is CSVSPVPGREQYF. Here the CDR3 DNA reads TGCAGCGTTTCCCCCGTTCCGGGGCGGGAGCAGTACTTC.

This clonotype was seen only a few times. This chain uses TRBV19 with TRBJ2-5; 7 bases line up with TRBD1. V shed 4 bases, J shed 2 bases, and the junction held 7 bases outside the gene matches. This CDR3 contains 15 residues. The germline V gene has CDR1 LNHDA and CDR2 SQIVND (reference sequence). Here the CDR3 DNA reads TGTGCCAGTAGTACGGGACAGCTAATACAAGAGACCCAGTACTTC. Its translation: CASSTGQLIQETQYF.

This clonotype was found many times. The chain combines TRBV5-1 with TRBJ2-7; D gene unclear. Trimming stripped 0 bases from V and 1 base from J, with 8 bases between. The V gene's germline CDR1 is SGHRS and CDR2 YFSETQ. This CDR3 has 14 amino acids. CDR3 loop: CASSLVTESYEQYF. CDR3 DNA: TGCGCCAGCAGCTTGGTTACAGAGTCCTACGAGCAGTACTTC.

This clonotype was seen more than once but under ten times. The chain joins TRBV7-2 to TRBJ1-5; 9 nucleotides match TRBD1. The CDR3 sequence is 15 residues long. Germline CDR1 reads SGHTA; CDR2 reads FQGNSA. V lost 2 bases to trimming and J lost 6 bases; unmatched junction nucleotides: 5. In DNA, the CDR3 is TGTGCCAGCAGCTTATTGACAGGGGGGACTCAGCCCCAGCATTTT. Its translation is CASSLLTGGTQPQHF.

This sequence joins TRBV20-1 and TRBJ1-1, with no clear D. CDR1 is DFQATT and CDR2 is SNEGSKA in the germline V gene (reference sequence). CDR3 length: 13 amino acids. Trimming shortened V by 3 bases and J by 1 base, and 9 bases separated the two germline ends. CDR3 coding DNA: TGCAGTGCTAGGATTACATCGAACACTGAAGCTTTCTTT. Amino acid sequence: CSARITSNTEAFF.

The gene calls are TRBV20-1 and TRBJ2-4; D is possibly TRBD1 (5 bases). The germline gives CDR1 DFQATT, CDR2 SNEGSKA (reference sequence). Trimming cost V 3 bases and J 3 bases, with 12 bases left between them. The CDR3 totals 14 residues. CDR3 DNA: TGCAGTGCTAGTGGGGCCCTGGGCAAAAACATTCAGTACTTC. It is translated as CSASGALGKNIQYF.

This clonotype was recorded a few times. The V and J genes are TRBV6-1 and TRBJ1-2, with 7 nucleotides matching TRBD1. Germline V lookup: CDR1 MNHNS, CDR2 SASEGT. V was clipped by 5 bases and J by 1 base; unmatched bases: 4. The CDR3 totals 14 residues. CDR3 residues: CASSQGVLNYGYTF. The CDR3 coding sequence is TGTGCCAGCAGTCAGGGGGTCCTTAACTATGGCTACACCTTC.

This clonotype came up a few times. The gene calls are TRBV6-1 and TRBJ2-7, with 7 bases matching TRBD1. With 5 bases clipped from V and 5 bases from J, the junction kept 12 bases outside the gene matches. The CDR3 has 15 amino acids. The germline V gene encodes CDR1 MNHNS and CDR2 SASEGT. The DNA for the CDR3 is TGTGCCAGCAGTCCGTGGGACAGCCGACGGGACGAGCAGTACTTC. Translation gives CASSPWDSRRDEQYF.

V is TRBV20-1 and J is TRBJ2-3; no reliable D call. Trimming stripped 6 bases from V and 1 base from J, with 11 bases between. The CDR3 runs to 13 residues. Germline CDR1 DFQATT, CDR2 SNEGSKA (reference sequence). As DNA, the CDR3 is TGCAGTGCGCTGAGAATTGGCACAGATACGCAGTATTTT. Its protein product is CSALRIGTDTQYF.

This clonotype came up many times. The chain employs TRBV6-5 and TRBJ1-1; D uncertain. V lost 0 bases and J lost 5, with 7 bases in between. The CDR3 is 13 residues long. Germline V lookup: CDR1 MNHEY, CDR2 SVGAGI. The CDR3 region is CASSYSRATEAFF. CDR3 coding DNA: TGTGCCAGCAGTTACTCGAGGGCAACTGAAGCTTTCTTT.

This chain links TRBV18 with TRBJ1-2; no firm D call. Between the trimmed V and J ends, which lost 0 bases and 8 bases, there was a span of 7 bases. Germline CDR1 reads KGHSH; CDR2 reads LQKENI. This CDR3 has 12 amino acids. CDR3 in DNA: TGTGCCAGCTCACCACCGAACGGGGGCTACACCTTC. This translates into CASSPPNGGYTF.

V usage is TRBV5-1 and J usage is TRBJ2-5, with D hard to call. Germline CDR1 and CDR2: SGHRS and YFSETQ. The CDR3 totals 14 residues. V lost 4 bases and J lost 0, with 10 bases in between. The DNA of the CDR3 is TGCGCCAGCAGCCTCTCAGCGTACCAAGAGACCCAGTACTTC. Its protein is CASSLSAYQETQYF. Variable domain in full (rest from reference TRBV5-1 and TRBJ2-5): KAGVTQTPRYLIKTRGQQVTLSCSPISGHRSVSWYQQTPGQGLQFLFEYFSETQRNKGNFPGRFSGRQFSNSRSEMNVSTLELGDSALYLCASSLSAYQETQYFGPGTRLLVL.

The rearrangement joins TRBV5-1 to TRBJ2-3, with D perhaps assigned TRBD1 or TRBD2 (5 bases each). This CDR3 is built from 14 residues. Trimming pared 3 bases from V and 2 bases from J, leaving 10 bases between. Germline assignment: CDR1 SGHRS and CDR2 YFSETQ. CDR3 loop: CASSSLGTTDTQYF. In DNA, the CDR3 is TGCGCCAGCAGCTCCCTTGGGACCACAGATACGCAGTATTTT.

The rearrangement joins TRBV5-1 to TRBJ2-1; 11 bases are a match to TRBD2. The CDR3 totals 17 residues. The germline V gene encodes CDR1 SGHRS and CDR2 YFSETQ. Unmatched junction bases numbered 8, after V lost 4 bases and J lost 2 bases. DNA of the CDR3: TGCGCCAGCAGCCCCCGACCGGGACTAGCGGCCTACAATGAGCAGTTCTTC. It encodes CASSPRPGLAAYNEQFF. Full variable domain (outside the CDR3, taken from reference TRBV5-1 and TRBJ2-1): KAGVTQTPRYLIKTRGQQVTLSCSPISGHRSVSWYQQTPGQGLQFLFEYFSETQRNKGNFPGRFSGRQFSNSRSEMNVSTLELGDSALYLCASSPRPGLAAYNEQFFGPGTRLTVL.

The CDR3 here is CASSLPGQGGEKLFF. DNA for the CDR3: TGTGCCAGCAGCCTCCCGGGACAGGGGGGGGAAAAACTGTTTTTT. This sequence joins TRBV6-1 and TRBJ1-4; 11 nucleotides align to TRBD1. V lost 6 bases, J lost 8 bases, and 8 bases stayed unmatched. The CDR3 length is 15 residues. Germline-derived CDR1 and CDR2 are MNHNS and SASEGT.

The genes are TRBV3-1 and TRBJ2-7; D is unresolved. CDR3 length: 14 residues. Germline V gene data show CDR1 as LGHDT and CDR2 as YNNKEL (reference sequence). Trimming removed 4 bases at V and 5 bases at J, with 15 bases between. As DNA, the CDR3 is TGTGCCAGCAGCCCCCCCCTTCTCACCCACGAGCAGTACTTC. Translated: CASSPPLLTHEQYF.

The chain has TRBV18 and TRBJ2-1; no definite D call. Deletions cut 3 bases from V and 5 bases from J, with 11 bases between. The CDR3 sequence is 14 residues long. Germline CDR1 and CDR2: KGHSH and LQKENI. CDR3 sequence: CASSPSTRNNEQFF. The CDR3 DNA follows: TGTGCCAGCTCACCGTCCACCCGGAACAATGAGCAGTTCTTC.

V and J are TRBV6-1 and TRBJ2-5; 8 bases fit TRBD2. Looked up from germline, CDR1 is MNHNS and CDR2 is SASEGT. CDR3 length: 17 amino acids. J was trimmed by 5 bases and V by 6 bases; bases with no gene match: 17. As DNA, the CDR3 is TGTGCCAGCAGACCACAGGCCCGGGGACTAGGCGCCGAGACCCAGTACTTC. It specifies CASRPQARGLGAETQYF.

This clonotype was counted between two and nine times. The rearrangement joins TRBV29-1 to TRBJ2-2, with 7 bases matching TRBD1. Germline assignment: CDR1 SQVTM and CDR2 ANQGSEA. V was pared by 5 bases and J by 4 bases, with 4 bases of the junction left unmatched. This CDR3 spans 13 amino acids. The CDR3 here is CSVNRGGTGELFF. CDR3 coding DNA: TGCAGCGTTAACAGGGGTGGCACCGGGGAGCTGTTTTTT.

In this sample, this clonotype turned up many times. The J gene is TRBJ2-3, the V gene TRBV5-5, with D maybe TRBD2 (6 bases). The CDR3 consists of 15 residues. The V end was cut by 6 bases, the J end by 3 bases, with 17 bases between. CDR1 and CDR2 from the germline V gene are SGHKS and YYEKEE (reference sequence). The CDR3, as DNA: TGTGCCAGCACACGACCTGACCGGGGGACAGATACGCAGTATTTT. Translated: CASTRPDRGTDTQYF.

This clonotype has at least ten counts. The chain recombines TRBV12-3 or TRBV12-4 with TRBJ2-3; 7 positions match TRBD1. V shed 6 bases, J shed 1 base, and the junction held 7 bases outside the gene matches. CDR3 length equals 15 residues. The CDR3 reads CASSNNRGRTDTQYF. CDR3 coding DNA: TGTGCCAGCAGCAATAACAGGGGACGCACAGATACGCAGTATTTT.

This clonotype was seen a few times. The rearrangement links TRBV20-1 to TRBJ2-1, with D unresolved. Germline CDR1 is DFQATT and CDR2 is SNEGSKA (reference sequence). V was cut by 1 base and J by 0 bases, with 10 bases left in between. The CDR3 loop spans 15 amino acids. The CDR3 is CSARVPRSSYNEQFF. The CDR3 DNA reads TGCAGTGCTAGAGTCCCGAGAAGCTCCTACAATGAGCAGTTCTTC.

V is TRBV7-2 and J is TRBJ2-3; D unresolved. The CDR3 has 14 residues. V was cut by 2 bases and J by 2 bases, with 8 bases left in between. Germline-derived CDR1 and CDR2 are SGHTA and FQGNSA. The CDR3 is CASSLSWTTDTQYF. In nucleotides, the CDR3 is TGTGCCAGCAGCTTAAGTTGGACCACAGATACGCAGTATTTT.

This sequence joins TRBV5-1 and TRBJ2-1, with 13 bases lining up with TRBD2. The ends lost 4 bases at V and 2 bases at J; junction bases unmatched: 3. Germline V gene sequence: CDR1 SGHRS, CDR2 YFSETQ. There are 16 residues in the CDR3. Here the CDR3 DNA reads TGCGCCAGCAGCGGGGGACTAGCGGGACCCTACAATGAGCAGTTCTTC. Translation: CASSGGLAGPYNEQFF.

The DNA of the CDR3 is TGTGCCAGCAGCTTGGTAAGCGGTGTTTCCTACGAGCAGTACTTC. Residues: CASSLVSGVSYEQYF. The chain recombines TRBV5-8 with TRBJ2-7; perhaps TRBD2 as D (5 bases). V lost 0 bases and J lost 1, with 11 bases in between. Germline V gives CDR1 SGHTS, CDR2 YDEGEE. The CDR3 contains 15 residues.

This chain joins TRBV7-9 and TRBJ1-1; D is undetermined. Germline-derived CDR1 and CDR2 are SEHNR and FQNEAQ (reference sequence). CDR3 length: 12 residues. Trimming took 5 bases from V and 8 from J, leaving 12 bases between them. The CDR3 spells CASSLDPREAFF. In DNA, the CDR3 is TGTGCCAGCAGCCTTGATCCGAGGGAAGCTTTCTTT.

The chain links TRBV3-1 to TRBJ2-7; 9 bases are shared with TRBD2. Germline V CDR1 and CDR2: LGHDT, YNNKEL (reference sequence). J lost 3 bases, V lost 0 bases, and 3 bases had no gene match. The length of the CDR3 is 15 residues. CDR3: CASSQDSSGDYEQYF. In DNA, the CDR3 is TGTGCCAGCAGCCAAGACTCTAGCGGGGACTACGAGCAGTACTTC.